Listed below are T cell receptor beta chains from one sample, sequenced in a study of OX40 agonist ivuxolimab in advanced cancers. TCRdb keeps only in-frame clones here, not all; method: immunoSEQ multiplex PCR. The sample has roughly 18,000 clones, over 60% seen once. Sequenced material: CD4+ or CD8+ T cells sorted from blood, taken in a trial of the OX40 agonist ivuxolimab. All receptors derive from an adult with an advanced solid tumor such as melanoma, head and neck, liver or kidney cancer. Each CDR3 is given with its conserved first and last residue. Fields, in order: V gene, J gene, clone size, D gene, CDR3 length, CDR3 DNA, CDR3 protein. The D gene is left open where the match is weak. Part of the rows lack a size; the others show once, few, many or a class for expanded clones.

TRBV7-2	TRBJ2-1	few	TRBD2	15	TGTGCCAGCAGCCTCCCCGGGACTAGATGGTATGAGCAGTTCTTC	CASSLPGTRWYEQFF
TRBV18	TRBJ1-5	.	.	14	TGTGCCAGCTCACTTAAGGCAGGGGATCAGCCCCAGCATTTT	CASSLKAGDQPQHF
TRBV7-4	TRBJ2-7	.	TRBD1	14	TGTGCCAGCAGCATCGGACAGGGTTCCTACGAGCAGTACTTC	CASSIGQGSYEQYF
TRBV4-1	TRBJ2-7	.	TRBD1	15	TGCGCCAGCAGCCAAGCAGAGGGGGCGCTGGTCGAGCAGTACTTC	CASSQAEGALVEQYF
TRBV7-9	TRBJ2-7	.	.	15	TGTGCCAGCAGCCCCTCGGCGGGCCTCTCCTACGAGCAGTACTTC	CASSPSAGLSYEQYF
TRBV19	TRBJ2-5	.	.	16	TGTGCCAGTAGTATAGATCGACAGGGAGGGTCGGAGACCCAGTACTTC	CASSIDRQGGSETQYF
TRBV4-1	TRBJ2-7	few	TRBD2	14	TGCGCCAGCAGCCAAAGAGCGGGAGTTTACGAGCAGTACTTC	CASSQRAGVYEQYF
TRBV28	TRBJ1-1	once	.	16	TGTGCCAGCAGTTTACGCAGACAGGTTTTAAACACTGAAGCTTTCTTT	CASSLRRQVLNTEAFF
TRBV15	TRBJ2-5	once	.	14	TGTGCCACCAGCAGAGATCGGGTTGTAGAGACCCAGTACTTC	CATSRDRVVETQYF
TRBV11-2	TRBJ1-2	few	.	15	TGTGCCAGCAGCTTATCAGGGGCGCTATATTATGGCTACACCTTC	CASSLSGALYYGYTF
TRBV4-1	TRBJ2-7	.	.	15	TGCGCCAGCAGCCAAGTACAACAGGGTCTCGGCGAGCAGTACTTC	CASSQVQQGLGEQYF
TRBV9	TRBJ2-1	.	.	14	TGTGCCAGCAGCGTAGGGGATATCTACAATGAGCAGTTCTTC	CASSVGDIYNEQFF
TRBV29-1	TRBJ2-7	.	TRBD1	12	TGCAGCGTTGAGGGACAGAACTACGAGCAGTACTTC	CSVEGQNYEQYF
TRBV6-1	TRBJ2-7	few	.	12	TGTGCCAGCAGTGAAGCAAGGGGGGAGCAGTACTTC	CASSEARGEQYF
TRBV6-1	TRBJ2-7	once	.	13	TGTGCCAGCACCCCGACAGTTGACTACGAGCAGTACTTC	CASTPTVDYEQYF
TRBV5-6	TRBJ2-1	few	TRBD1	14	TGTGCCAGCAGCTTTGGGACAGGGGGCTATGAGCAGTTCTTC	CASSFGTGGYEQFF
TRBV30	TRBJ2-7	.	.	12	TGTGCCTGGAGTTCGAGGGGCTACGAGCAGTACTTC	CAWSSRGYEQYF
TRBV4-1	TRBJ2-7	.	TRBD2	15	TGCGCCAGCAGCCAAGCTAGCGGGAGGGATGGGGAGCAGTACTTC	CASSQASGRDGEQYF
TRBV10-3	TRBJ2-1	few	.	15	TGTGCCATCAGTGAGTCGACTACCGGGATGAATGAGCAGTTCTTC	CAISESTTGMNEQFF
TRBV27	TRBJ2-3	.	TRBD2	12	TGTGCCAGCAGGGGACTAGGGGATACGCAGTATTTT	CASRGLGDTQYF
TRBV7-3	TRBJ1-5	.	.	12	TGTGCCAGCAGCGCAAGCAATCAGCCCCAGCATTTT	CASSASNQPQHF
TRBV10-3	TRBJ2-5	.	.	13	TGTGCCATCGGGACCCGGGGCGACGAGACCCAGTACTTC	CAIGTRGDETQYF
TRBV4-3	TRBJ2-3	once	TRBD2	18	TGCGCCAGCAGCCAAGATGGACTAGCGGGAGGGCCAGGGGATACGCAGTATTTT	CASSQDGLAGGPGDTQYF
TRBV4-3	TRBJ2-5	.	.	15	TGCGCCAGCAGCCACGGGGGTTACGAGGGAGAGACCCAGTACTTC	CASSHGGYEGETQYF
TRBV28	TRBJ1-5	.	TRBD1	15	TGTGCCAGCAGATACAGGGGGAACGGCAATCAGCCCCAGCATTTT	CASRYRGNGNQPQHF
TRBV2	TRBJ1-6	.	.	13	TGTGCCAGCAGTGGGTCATCGGCTTCACCCCTCCACTTT	CASSGSSASPLHF
TRBV18	TRBJ2-5	few	TRBD1	14	TGTGCCAGCTCGGCGGACAGGGGAGGGGAGACCCAGTACTTC	CASSADRGGETQYF
TRBV2	TRBJ2-2	.	.	15	TGTGCCAGCAGTGATGGCAGGGTGGCTCCCGGGGAGCTGTTTTTT	CASSDGRVAPGELFF
TRBV7-8	TRBJ2-7	.	TRBD1	15	TGTGCCAGCAGCTTACACAGGGGGCCCTCCTACGAGCAGTACTTC	CASSLHRGPSYEQYF
TRBV2	TRBJ2-1	.	TRBD2	18	TGTGCCAGCAGGGCCGGGGTGCAAGCGGGAGATTTCTACAATGAGCAGTTCTTC	CASRAGVQAGDFYNEQFF
TRBV7-6	TRBJ2-7	.	.	15	TGTGCCAGCAGCTTAGGGGGCGGGCAGACCTACGAGCAGTACTTC	CASSLGGGQTYEQYF
TRBV19	TRBJ1-1	.	.	15	TGTGCCAGTAGCCCCGCCGGGGGAATGAACACTGAAGCTTTCTTT	CASSPAGGMNTEAFF
TRBV9	TRBJ2-1	.	.	12	TGTGCCAGCAGCGTAGATAGGACTGAGCAGTTCTTC	CASSVDRTEQFF
TRBV28	TRBJ1-2	once	.	14	TGTGCCAGCAGTATCTTGTTGACTAACTATGGCTACACCTTC	CASSILLTNYGYTF
TRBV28	TRBJ2-1	.	TRBD2	15	TGTGCCAGCAGTCAAGGACTAGCGGGATCTCGCGAGCAGTTCTTC	CASSQGLAGSREQFF
TRBV5-6	TRBJ2-7	.	.	14	TGTGCCAGCAGCTTGGCCTTATTGGGTCACGAGCAGTACTTC	CASSLALLGHEQYF
TRBV9	TRBJ2-1	.	TRBD2	15	TGTGCCAGCAGCGTAGATAGCGGGAGGGCCGATGAGCAGTTCTTC	CASSVDSGRADEQFF
TRBV19	TRBJ2-2	once	.	13	TGTGCCAGTAGTCAGGGCAAGACCGGGGAGCTGTTTTTT	CASSQGKTGELFF
TRBV11-2	TRBJ2-3	few	.	17	TGTGCCAGCAGCTTAGTAGGAGTAGCTGGGAGCACAGATACGCAGTATTTT	CASSLVGVAGSTDTQYF
TRBV2	TRBJ2-3	.	.	16	TGTGCCAGCACCCGAGGGGGTAGCGCTAGCACAGATACGCAGTATTTT	CASTRGGSASTDTQYF